These 21 T cell receptor beta chains were all obtained from the same sample, sequenced in a study of response to subunit inactivated influenza vaccine. TCRdb redid the calling of the RT-PCR reads with MiXCR, one entry per CDR3 protein. Of about 780,000 distinct CDR3 sequences listed, roughly 20% are singletons. The sequenced sample was PBMCs from blood, obtained roughly 5 days after vaccination. These receptors originate from a man aged 50-59 years who received an inactivated influenza vaccine.

The rearrangement joins TRBV20-1 to TRBJ2-1; D is undetermined. The CDR3 covers 15 residues. The germline CDR1 and CDR2 sequences are DFQATT and SNEGSKA (reference sequence). The V end was cut by 3 bases, the J end by 8 bases, with 20 bases between. In nucleotides, the CDR3 is TGCAGTGCTAGCCCGCTAGGCCAAACTGGATATGAGCAGTTCTTC. It translates to CSASPLGQTGYEQFF.

The rearrangement joins TRBV6-2 or TRBV6-3 to TRBJ1-2, with D hard to call. The CDR3 covers 12 residues. Trimming cost V 4 bases and J 4 bases, with 7 bases left between them. The V gene's germline CDR1 is MNHEY and CDR2 SVGEGT. The CDR3 region has the DNA TGTGCCAGCAGTTTGAGAATCTATGGCTACACCTTC. It is translated as CASSLRIYGYTF.

CDR3 in amino acids: CASSLAQIGLDEQFF. Here the CDR3 DNA reads TGTGCCAGCAGCTTAGCGCAGATAGGTCTGGATGAGCAGTTCTTC. The J gene is TRBJ2-1, the V gene TRBV7-9; no firm D call. CDR3 length equals 15 residues. Per germline, CDR1 SEHNR and CDR2 FQNEAQ (reference sequence). V gave up 0 bases and J gave up 8 bases, with 14 bases separating them.

This clonotype occurred a few times. The chain uses TRBV6-2 or TRBV6-3 and TRBJ2-7, with 10 bases identical to TRBD2. V gave up 6 bases and J gave up 7 bases; unmatched junction bases: 12. The CDR3 extends over 15 amino acids. The germline CDR1 and CDR2 sequences are MNHEY and SVGEGT. CDR3 nucleotides: TGTGCCAGCAGCCACAATCTAGCGGGAGTAGGAGAGCAGTACTTC. Its protein is CASSHNLAGVGEQYF.

The chain has TRBV11-2 and TRBJ2-5, with a weak D call TRBD2 (6 bases). The germline V and J ends were trimmed by 0 bases and 8 bases, with 16 bases remaining between them. Germline CDR1 is SGHAT and CDR2 is FQNNGV. The CDR3 loop spans 15 amino acids. The CDR3 bases are TGTGCCAGCAGCTTAGATCTGACGGGGGTGGACACCCAGTACTTC. It is translated as CASSLDLTGVDTQYF.

A single count supports this clonotype. V is TRBV4-1 and J is TRBJ2-1; D is uncertain. In germline, CDR1 is MGHRA, CDR2 YSYEKL. The CDR3 is 16 residues long. The V end lost 3 bases, the J end lost 8 bases, and 20 bases lay between the germline ends. The CDR3 sequence: CASSHLDRNPGHEQFF. CDR3 in DNA: TGCGCCAGCAGCCACCTCGATAGAAACCCTGGGCATGAGCAGTTCTTC.

This clonotype was detected once. V is TRBV25-1 and J is TRBJ2-7; 8 nucleotides align to TRBD1. This CDR3 is built from 16 residues. Germline V lookup: CDR1 MGHDK, CDR2 SYGVNS. With V trimmed by 3 bases and J by 0 bases, 7 bases remained unmatched. CDR3 DNA: TGTGCCAGCAGTGACCCTCGACAGGGGACCTCCTACGAGCAGTACTTC. As protein: CASSDPRQGTSYEQYF.

This clonotype has at least ten counts. The chain carries TRBV7-2 and TRBJ2-7, with 11 positions matching TRBD2. CDR1 and CDR2 from the germline V gene are SGHTA and FQGNSA. J lost 2 bases, V lost 6 bases, and 3 bases had no gene match. The CDR3 sequence is 14 residues long. CDR3 protein: CASSLAGGTYEQYF. In DNA form, the CDR3 reads TGTGCCAGCAGTCTAGCGGGGGGAACCTACGAGCAGTACTTC.

The chain employs TRBV5-1 and TRBJ2-1; 9 bases agree with TRBD2. The CDR3 covers 16 residues. Germline values: CDR1 SGHRS, CDR2 YFSETQ. The V and J ends lost 3 bases and 3 bases, in that order; junction bases with no gene match: 7. The CDR3 here is CASSSQASGNYNEQFF. CDR3 sequence (DNA): TGCGCCAGCAGCTCTCAGGCTAGCGGGAACTACAATGAGCAGTTCTTC.

The chain combines TRBV6-1 with TRBJ2-7, with 7 bases aligning to TRBD1. CDR3 length: 14 amino acids. The J segment lost 2 bases and the V segment lost 5 bases, leaving 6 bases of the junction unmatched. CDR1 is MNHNS and CDR2 is SASEGT in the germline V gene. The CDR3 coding sequence is TGTGCCAGCAGTCCCAGGGGGTCTCCCTACGAGCAGTACTTC. Translating gives CASSPRGSPYEQYF.

Remarks on this clonotype: One end of the junction does not line up with germline, which may come from a read error. The V gene is TRBV6-5, the J gene TRBJ2-1, with 8 bases fitting TRBD2. This CDR3 has 18 residues. The germline gives CDR1 MNHEY, CDR2 SVGAGI. CDR3 amino acids: CASSYGYREGRSFNEQFF. The CDR3 coding sequence is TGTGCCAGCAGTTACGGCTATCGGGAGGGCCGGTCCTTCAATGAGCAGTTCTTC.

This clonotype showed up just a few times. The V and J genes are TRBV15 and TRBJ2-7; D gene uncertain. Germline CDR1 is LNHNV and CDR2 is YYDKDF (reference sequence). The germline V and J ends were trimmed by 1 base and 3 bases, with 13 bases remaining between them. This CDR3 has 15 amino acids. Here the CDR3 DNA reads TGTGCCACCAGCAGAGGTGGGAATGGGGTCTACGAGCAGTACTTC. It encodes CATSRGGNGVYEQYF.

This clonotype was observed a few times. This chain links TRBV7-2 with TRBJ1-2; possibly TRBD1 for D (5 bases). V lost 5 bases, J lost 5 bases, and 12 bases lay in between. Germline V gene data show CDR1 as SGHTA and CDR2 as FQGNSA. CDR3 size: 13 residues. CDR3 sequence reads: CASSPGRTYGYTF. CDR3 nucleotides: TGTGCCAGCAGCCCCGGACGGACATATGGCTACACCTTC.

This clonotype appeared a few times. V is TRBV5-1 and J is TRBJ2-1; 12 nucleotides align to TRBD2. The trim removed 1 base at V and 5 bases at J, leaving 7 bases unmatched. This CDR3 comprises 17 residues. Per the germline V gene, CDR1 is SGHRS and CDR2 is YFSETQ. CDR3 residues: CASSLWLAGGKDNEQFF. As DNA, the CDR3 is TGCGCCAGCAGCTTGTGGCTAGCGGGGGGGAAAGACAATGAGCAGTTCTTC.

This clonotype came up a few times. Written as DNA, the CDR3 is TGTGCCAGCCGACAGATCACCGGGGAGCTGTTTTTT. Translated, it gives CASRQITGELFF. This chain uses TRBV6-2 or TRBV6-3 with TRBJ2-2; possible D gene TRBD1, 5 bases. Germline lookup yields CDR1 MNHEY and CDR2 SVGEGT. This CDR3 is 12 amino acids long. Trimming shortened V by 8 bases and J by 4 bases, and 8 bases separated the two germline ends.

The chain combines TRBV5-1 with TRBJ2-1, with 9 positions matching TRBD2. The CDR3 consists of 16 residues. The junction had 7 bases not matched to a gene; V was cut back by 1 base and J by 5 bases. The germline CDR1 and CDR2 sequences are SGHRS and YFSETQ. The CDR3 DNA sequence: TGCGCCAGCAGCTTGATGGCTAGCGGGGTAAACAATGAGCAGTTCTTC. Translation gives CASSLMASGVNNEQFF.

This clonotype was counted at least ten times. The chain links TRBV29-1 to TRBJ2-3, with D maybe TRBD1 (5 bases). The germline CDR1 and CDR2 sequences are SQVTM and ANQGSEA. The V gene lost 4 bases and the J gene lost 1 base, with 9 bases spanning the gap. This CDR3 has 13 residues. CDR3 coding DNA: TGCAGCGTTGGGACAAGAGGCACAGATACGCAGTATTTT. Translated, it gives CSVGTRGTDTQYF.

This clonotype was picked up many times. This chain joins TRBV7-9 and TRBJ2-2, with 9 bases aligning to TRBD2. Germline loops: CDR1 SEHNR, CDR2 FQNEAQ (reference sequence). V was clipped by 0 bases and J by 7 bases; unmatched bases: 3. This CDR3 contains 15 residues. Here the CDR3 reads CASSLALAGNGELFF. Here the CDR3 DNA reads TGTGCCAGCAGCTTAGCCCTAGCGGGAAACGGGGAGCTGTTTTTT. Full variable domain (remainder filled in from reference TRBV7-9 and TRBJ2-2): DTGVSQNPRHKITKRGQNVTFRCDPISEHNRLYWYRQTLGQGPEFLTYFQNEAQLEKSRLLSDRFSAERPKGSFSTLEIQRTEQGDSAMYLCASSLALAGNGELFFGEGSRLTVL.

This clonotype was found many times. This rearrangement joins TRBV6-6 to TRBJ2-2; D gene uncertain. Germline CDR1 MNHNY, CDR2 SVGAGI (reference sequence). Between the trimmed V and J ends, which lost 10 bases and 4 bases, there was a span of 13 bases. CDR3 length equals 13 residues. The DNA of the CDR3 is TGTGCCATCCAGCAATGGGGCACCGGGGAGCTGTTTTTT. Translation: CAIQQWGTGELFF.

This clonotype occurred once. The CDR3 region has the DNA TGTGCCAGCTCACACAACAAGGTCGGCACCTCTGGAAACACCATATATTTT. As protein: CASSHNKVGTSGNTIYF. V is TRBV18 and J is TRBJ1-3; no clear D gene. V gave up 4 bases and J gave up 0 bases, with 16 bases separating them. The CDR3 spans 17 residues. Germline V gene data show CDR1 as KGHSH and CDR2 as LQKENI.

V is TRBV11-1 and J is TRBJ2-7; 8 bases are shared with TRBD1. V was clipped by 4 bases and J by 3 bases; unmatched bases: 17. Germline V gene lookup returns CDR1 SGHAT and CDR2 FQDESV (reference sequence). The CDR3 length is 18 residues. The CDR3 is CASSSGTGYKAGVYEQYF. The CDR3 DNA follows: TGTGCCAGCAGCTCCGGGACAGGCTACAAGGCGGGTGTCTACGAGCAGTACTTC.